The T cell receptor (beta chain) described here comes from a study of cytomegalovirus exposure and HLA in healthy donors. V trimming: 5 bases; J trimming: 4 bases; junction bases outside the gene matches: 2. The germline V gene encodes CDR1 SEHNR and CDR2 FQNEAQ (reference sequence). The CDR3 covers 13 residues. The PCR used 60 Vbeta and 13 Jbeta primers. Method: immunoSEQ multiplex PCR; TCRdb's copy keeps in-frame clones and lacks some. The table includes some 180,000 clones, about 10% detected once. The receptor's source is a woman aged 30 to 39 in good health and CMV-seropositive. This rearrangement joins TRBV7-9 to TRBJ1-2; TRBD1 matches at 9 bases. Sequencing was carried out using PBMCs. The CDR3 is CASSRQGGYGYTF. The CDR3 bases are TGTGCCAGCAGCCGACAGGGGGGCTATGGCTACACCTTC. The full variable domain, in which reference TRBV7-9 and TRBJ1-2 provide the parts outside the CDR3, is DTGVSQNPRHKITKRGQNVTFRCDPISEHNRLYWYRQTLGQGPEFLTYFQNEAQLEKSRLLSDRFSAERPKGSFSTLEIQRTEQGDSAMYLCASSRQGGYGYTFGSGTRLTVV.